Given below is one TCR beta chain in context. The antigen remains unidentified. The data belong to a study of T-cell reconstitution after alpha-beta-depleted transplantation in children. The study's findings and limits: T-cell counts and diversity were attributed mostly to newly produced T cells one year after transplant. The study reportedly traced alpha-beta T cells about two months after transplant to several hundred expanded graft clones. Surviving recipient cells, namely T cells and thymic progenitors, were the source of high day-60 TCRbeta diversity in some patients.

Trimming removed 0 bases from V and 7 bases from J, with 8 bases in between. The CDR3 length is 14 residues. Per the germline V gene, CDR1 is SGHRS and CDR2 is YFSETQ. Preparation of the TCRbeta library used unique molecular identifiers. TCRdb fed the PCR reads into MiXCR, producing one record per CDR3 protein. The sample has hundreds of thousands of distinct CDR3 sequences, roughly 18% seen once. The receptor was derived from a male patient aged 2 to 10 who had a stem cell transplant for acute lymphoblastic leukemia, so the T cells may come from the graft donor. The sequences come from PBMCs, mostly from graft donor cells, collected 360 days after TCRalphabeta/CD19-depleted stem cell transplant. This chain links TRBV5-1 with TRBJ1-6; D unclear. CDR3 protein: CASSLEVPNSPLHF. CDR3 bases: TGCGCCAGCAGCTTGGAGGTACCGAATTCACCCCTCCACTTT. The whole variable domain, filled in from reference TRBV5-1 and TRBJ1-6, reads KAGVTQTPRYLIKTRGQQVTLSCSPISGHRSVSWYQQTPGQGLQFLFEYFSETQRNKGNFPGRFSGRQFSNSRSEMNVSTLELGDSALYLCASSLEVPNSPLHFGNGTRLTVT.